Included here is one T cell receptor beta chain sequence, with context. The data were taken from a study of blood T cell repertoires in COVID-19. As for the study in general: T cells, B-cell-depleted T cells, or PBMCs provided the cDNA or gDNA that served as material.

Per the authors' pipeline: Counts of nucleated cells, estimated from reference gene primer amplification, were obtained. The table came from immunoSEQ multiplex PCR; TCRdb's copy has only in-frame clones and leaves some out. The D gene and trimming were derived from the DNA, and the V and J assignments and clone size from that table. The table has about 58,000 clones, around 90% seen once; the top ten hold 10% to 15%. The CDR3 contains 17 residues. Germline V gives CDR1 DFQATT, CDR2 SNEGSKA (reference sequence). The trim removed 3 bases at V and 0 bases at J, leaving 9 bases unmatched. The specimen sequenced was peripheral blood. The sequence was obtained from a man in his sixties with active COVID-19. This chain uses TRBV20-1 with TRBJ2-2, with TRBD2 matching 8 bases. Here the CDR3 reads CSASMLAGLSNTGELFF. In DNA form, the CDR3 reads TGCAGTGCTAGTATGCTAGCGGGCCTATCGAACACCGGGGAGCTGTTTTTT.